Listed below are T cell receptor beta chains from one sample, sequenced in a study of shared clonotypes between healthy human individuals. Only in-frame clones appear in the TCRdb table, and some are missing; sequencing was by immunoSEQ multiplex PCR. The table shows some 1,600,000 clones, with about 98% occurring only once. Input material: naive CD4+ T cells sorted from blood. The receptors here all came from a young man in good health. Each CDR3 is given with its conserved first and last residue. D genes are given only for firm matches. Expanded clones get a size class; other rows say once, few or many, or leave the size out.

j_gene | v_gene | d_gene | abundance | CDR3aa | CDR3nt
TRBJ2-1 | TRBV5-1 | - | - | CASSLGQGGDEQFF | TGCGCCAGCAGCTTGGGACAGGGCGGGGATGAGCAGTTCTTC
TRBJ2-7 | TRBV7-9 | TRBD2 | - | CASSPGTSGIDYEQYF | TGTGCCAGCAGCCCAGGGACTAGCGGGATTGACTACGAGCAGTACTTC
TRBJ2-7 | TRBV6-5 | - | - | CAISPGLNYEQYF | TGTGCCATATCTCCGGGACTGAACTACGAGCAGTACTTC
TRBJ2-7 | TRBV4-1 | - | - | CASSQDHSYEQYF | TGCGCCAGCAGCCAAGATCACAGCTACGAGCAGTACTTC
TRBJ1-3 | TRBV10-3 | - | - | CAIQETSSGNTIYF | TGTGCCATCCAGGAGACGAGCTCTGGAAACACCATATATTTT
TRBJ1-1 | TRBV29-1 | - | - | CSVGEVGGTEAFF | TGCAGCGTTGGAGAGGTAGGGGGCACTGAAGCTTTCTTT
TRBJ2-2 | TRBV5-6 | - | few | CASSLAGTTTGELFF | TGTGCCAGCAGCTTGGCCGGGACAACCACCGGGGAGCTGTTTTTT
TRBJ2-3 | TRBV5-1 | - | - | CASSFRSSPDTQYF | TGCGCCAGCAGCTTCCGATCAAGCCCAGATACGCAGTATTTT
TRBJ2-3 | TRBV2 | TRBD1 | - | CASHRGSTDTQYF | TGTGCCAGTCACAGGGGAAGTACAGATACGCAGTATTTT
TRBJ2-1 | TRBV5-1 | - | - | CASSLGGLANNEQFF | TGCGCCAGCAGCTTGGGCGGCCTAGCGAACAATGAGCAGTTCTTC
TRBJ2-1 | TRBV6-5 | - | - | CASSYSHGYNEQFF | TGTGCCAGCAGTTACTCGCACGGTTACAATGAGCAGTTCTTC
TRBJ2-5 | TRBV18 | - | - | CASSPLAQGEETQYF | TGTGCCAGCTCACCATTAGCACAAGGAGAAGAGACCCAGTACTTC
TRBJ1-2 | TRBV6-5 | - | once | CASSQTGRGYTF | TGTGCCAGCAGTCAAACAGGCAGGGGCTACACCTTC
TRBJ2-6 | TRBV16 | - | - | CASSQLRGSGANVLTF | TGTGCCAGCAGCCAATTGCGGGGATCTGGGGCCAACGTCCTGACTTTC
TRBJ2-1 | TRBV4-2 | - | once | CASSPGAGYNEQFF | TGTGCCAGCAGCCCGGGCGCGGGTTACAATGAGCAGTTCTTC
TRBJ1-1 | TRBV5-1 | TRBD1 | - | CASSLEGQGLGTEAFF | TGCGCCAGCAGCTTGGAGGGACAGGGGTTAGGCACTGAAGCTTTCTTT
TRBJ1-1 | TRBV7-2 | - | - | CASSLVLLNTEAFF | TGTGCCAGCAGCTTAGTACTATTGAACACTGAAGCTTTCTTT
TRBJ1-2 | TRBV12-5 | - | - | CASGPAGTDYGYTF | TGTGCTAGTGGCCCTGCCGGGACGGATTATGGCTACACCTTC
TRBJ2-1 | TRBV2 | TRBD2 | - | CASSLGLAGVNEQFF | TGTGCCAGCAGTCTCGGACTAGCGGGAGTCAATGAGCAGTTCTTC
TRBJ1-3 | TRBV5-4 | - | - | CASSLPAGHTIYF | TGTGCCAGCAGCTTGCCTGCCGGGCACACCATATATTTT
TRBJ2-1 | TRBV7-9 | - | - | CARGGSYNEQFF | TGTGCCAGGGGGGGCTCCTACAATGAGCAGTTCTTC
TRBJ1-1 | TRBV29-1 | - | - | CSVGGQWKSTEAFF | TGCAGCGTTGGCGGACAGTGGAAGAGCACTGAAGCTTTCTTT
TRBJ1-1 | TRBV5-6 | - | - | CASSSGLPGNSFF | TGTGCCAGCAGCTCGGGACTGCCTGGTAATAGTTTCTTT
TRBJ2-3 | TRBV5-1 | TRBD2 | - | CASSLGASGSSSTDTQYF | TGCGCCAGCAGCTTGGGCGCTAGCGGGAGCTCTAGCACAGATACGCAGTATTTT
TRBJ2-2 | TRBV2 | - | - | CASSEGDTQRF | TGTGCCAGCAGTGAGGGGGACACCCAACGATTT
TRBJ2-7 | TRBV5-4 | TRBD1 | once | CASSTGTGGYEQYF | TGTGCCAGCAGCACCGGGACAGGGGGTTACGAGCAGTACTTC
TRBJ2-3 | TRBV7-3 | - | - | CASSYRTTDTQYF | TGTGCCAGCAGCTACCGGACTACAGATACGCAGTATTTT
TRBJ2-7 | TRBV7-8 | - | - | CASSLMTPGEQYF | TGTGCCAGCAGCTTAATGACCCCGGGAGAGCAGTACTTC
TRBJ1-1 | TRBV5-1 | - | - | CASSLDTTPSTEAFF | TGCGCCAGCAGCTTGGACACGACCCCTAGCACTGAAGCTTTCTTT
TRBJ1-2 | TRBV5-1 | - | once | CASSPGQGDGYTF | TGCGCCAGCAGCCCTGGACAAGGTGATGGCTACACCTTC
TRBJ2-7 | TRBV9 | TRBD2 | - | CASSVAWTSDYEQYF | TGTGCCAGCAGCGTAGCTTGGACTAGCGACTACGAGCAGTACTTC
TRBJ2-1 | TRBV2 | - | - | CASSDIGYNEQFF | TGTGCCAGCAGTGATATAGGCTACAATGAGCAGTTCTTC
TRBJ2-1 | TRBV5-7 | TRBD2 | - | CASSLRPSGGYNEQFF | TGTGCCAGCAGCTTGCGGCCTAGCGGAGGATACAATGAGCAGTTCTTC
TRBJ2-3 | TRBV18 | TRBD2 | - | CASSPQRTSGGTDTQYF | TGTGCCAGCTCACCCCAGAGAACTAGCGGAGGCACAGATACGCAGTATTTT
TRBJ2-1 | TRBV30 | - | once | CACLPSGQFRVQFF | TGTGCCTGCCTACCCAGCGGCCAATTCCGCGTGCAGTTCTTC
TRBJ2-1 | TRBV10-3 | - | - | CAISDAGYNEQFF | TGTGCCATCAGTGACGCGGGTTACAATGAGCAGTTCTTC
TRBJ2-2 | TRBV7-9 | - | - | CASSPGSINTGELFF | TGTGCCAGCAGCCCGGGATCTATAAACACCGGGGAGCTGTTTTTT
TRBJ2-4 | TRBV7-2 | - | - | CASSYLQGSIQYF | TGTGCCAGCAGCTATCTGCAGGGGTCCATTCAGTACTTC
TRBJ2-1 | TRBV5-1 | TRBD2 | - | CASSSLAGDPQFF | TGCGCCAGCAGCTCCCTAGCGGGAGATCCGCAGTTCTTC
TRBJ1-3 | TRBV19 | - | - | CASSIWQGKGYGNTIYF | TGTGCCAGTAGTATTTGGCAGGGGAAAGGATACGGAAACACCATATATTTT
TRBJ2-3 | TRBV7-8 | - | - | CASSSRANLGTDTQYF | TGTGCCAGCAGCTCTCGAGCCAACCTGGGCACAGATACGCAGTATTTT
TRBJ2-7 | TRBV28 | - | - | CASSLPPPYEQYF | TGTGCCAGCAGCCTCCCCCCTCCCTACGAGCAGTACTTC
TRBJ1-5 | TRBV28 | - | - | CASSLQGFSNQPQHF | TGTGCCAGCAGTTTACAGGGGTTTAGCAATCAGCCCCAGCATTTT
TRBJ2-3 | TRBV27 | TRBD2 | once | CASSLFRLAGGPGNTQYF | TGTGCCAGCAGTTTATTCAGGCTAGCGGGAGGGCCTGGGAATACGCAGTATTTT
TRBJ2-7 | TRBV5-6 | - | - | CASSLRPSRQPYEQYF | TGTGCCAGCAGCTTGCGGCCTAGTAGACAACCTTACGAGCAGTACTTC
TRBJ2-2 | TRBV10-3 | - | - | CAISQTTVPGELFF | TGTGCCATCAGCCAGACGACTGTCCCCGGGGAGCTGTTTTTT
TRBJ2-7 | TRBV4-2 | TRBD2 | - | CASSPRSGSGIGEQYF | TGTGCCAGCAGCCCCCGTAGCGGGAGTGGGATCGGCGAGCAGTACTTC
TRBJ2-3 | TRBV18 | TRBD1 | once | CASSPRTGTGWDTQYF | TGTGCCAGCTCACCCCGCACCGGGACAGGGTGGGATACGCAGTATTTT
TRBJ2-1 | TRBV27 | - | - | CASSLRELPYNEQFF | TGTGCCAGCAGTTTAAGGGAGCTGCCCTACAATGAGCAGTTCTTC
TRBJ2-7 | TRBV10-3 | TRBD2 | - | CAISVSGLADRSSYEQYF | TGTGCCATCAGTGTCTCCGGACTAGCGGATAGGAGCTCCTACGAGCAGTACTTC
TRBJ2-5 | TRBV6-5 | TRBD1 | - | CASSQTGLGETQYF | TGTGCCAGCAGCCAGACAGGGTTAGGAGAGACCCAGTACTTC
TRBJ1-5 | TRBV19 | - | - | CATSPGRGRQPQHF | TGTGCCACCTCTCCCGGGCGGGGGCGTCAGCCCCAGCATTTT
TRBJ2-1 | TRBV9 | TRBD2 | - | CASSVGLSGAGYDNEQFF | TGTGCCAGCAGCGTAGGCCTAAGTGGAGCGGGATACGACAATGAGCAGTTCTTC